This passage covers 5 T cell receptor beta chains from one sample sequenced in a study of shared clonotypes between healthy human individuals. Data came from immunoSEQ multiplex PCR; TCRdb stores just in-frame clones and leaves some out. Here the sample spans some 1,400,000 clones, around 97% being singletons. The material sequenced was naive CD4+ T cells sorted from blood. Subset indicated: CD45RA+ positively selected. These receptors originate from a man between 25 and 39 years old in good health.

The chain uses TRBV30 and TRBJ2-7; tentative D call: TRBD1 (6 bases). Between the trimmed V and J ends, which lost 4 bases and 7 bases, there was a span of 23 bases. Looked up from germline, CDR1 is GTSNPN and CDR2 is SVGIG (reference sequence). The CDR3 sequence is 15 residues long. The CDR3, as DNA: TGTGCCTGGACTTGGGGCCGACAGGACTTCTTGGAGCAGTACTTC. Translating gives CAWTWGRQDFLEQYF.

CDR3 nucleotide sequence: TGCAGCGTTGAGGTGCGTCCTAAAGATGAGCAGTTCTTC. This gives the protein CSVEVRPKDEQFF. The V and J genes are TRBV29-1 and TRBJ2-1; D is ambiguous. The germline gives CDR1 SQVTM, CDR2 ANQGSEA. CDR3 size: 13 residues. V lost 3 bases to trimming and J lost 8 bases, with 14 bases between them.

V gene TRBV10-3 combines with J gene TRBJ1-4; D gene unclear. This CDR3 contains 13 residues. Germline assignment: CDR1 ENHRY and CDR2 SYGVKD. The V end was cut by 4 bases, the J end by 5 bases, with 8 bases between. The CDR3 here is CAISGTDNEKLFF. The DNA for the CDR3 is TGTGCCATCAGTGGGACGGACAATGAAAAACTGTTTTTT.

This chain links TRBV4-1 with TRBJ2-3, with 7 bases fitting TRBD1. Trimming took 3 bases from V and 3 from J; bases not matched to a gene: 6. Germline V gene sequence: CDR1 MGHRA, CDR2 YSYEKL. This CDR3 is 15 amino acids long. CDR3 residues: CASSHPGQTTDTQYF. In nucleotides, the CDR3 is TGCGCCAGCAGCCACCCGGGACAGACAACAGATACGCAGTATTTT.

This clone was picked up one time. In DNA form, the CDR3 reads TGTGCCAGCAAGGCGGGGGGGATTCACACCGGGGAGCTGTTTTTT. Its translation is CASKAGGIHTGELFF. The chain is built from TRBV27 and TRBJ2-2; 9 nucleotides align to TRBD2. This CDR3 is built from 15 residues. Germline CDR1 MNHEY, CDR2 SMNVEV (reference sequence). The trim removed 7 bases at V and 3 bases at J, leaving 6 bases unmatched.